The clone carrying this TCR beta chain was detected only a few times. The entry originates in a study of T cells after yellow fever vaccination. CDR3 length: 14 residues. V gave up 7 bases and J gave up 6 bases, with 19 bases separating them. From germline, CDR1 is SEHNR and CDR2 FQNEAQ (reference sequence). Each CDR3 protein is one row after TCRdb ran MiXCR on the 5' RACE reads. The sample has a few hundred thousand distinct CDR3 sequences, under 25% seen once. Sample: PBMCs, taken 15 days after the yellow fever booster vaccination. The chain links TRBV7-9 to TRBJ2-7; unclear D gene. The TCR originated in a man aged 30 to 45 who received the YFV17D yellow fever vaccine. In nucleotides, the CDR3 is TGTGCCAGCACCCCAGAGGTACGATCCAGCGAGCAGTACTTC. Protein sequence: CASTPEVRSSEQYF. The whole variable domain, filled in from reference TRBV7-9 and TRBJ2-7, reads DTGVSQNPRHKITKRGQNVTFRCDPISEHNRLYWYRQTLGQGPEFLTYFQNEAQLEKSRLLSDRFSAERPKGSFSTLEIQRTEQGDSAMYLCASTPEVRSSEQYFGPGTRLTVT.